This T cell receptor (beta chain) was found in a study of blood T cell repertoires in COVID-19. Study-wide background: Acute and convalescent COVID-19 specimens originated in the United States, Italy and Spain. T cells, B-cell-depleted T cells, or PBMCs provided the cDNA or gDNA that served as material.

Germline values: CDR1 SQVTM, CDR2 ANQGSEA. The CDR3 loop spans 15 amino acids. Trimming took 5 bases from V and 5 from J; bases not matched to a gene: 7. The data were produced by immunoSEQ multiplex PCR, yet TCRdb's version contains in-frame clones alone and is incomplete. The sample yields approximately 150,000 clones, roughly 89% seen once. The gene calls are TRBV29-1 and TRBJ2-2; 11 bases map to TRBD1. This clonotype was obtained from a woman aged 50 to 65 with acute or convalescent COVID-19. Sequencing was carried out using peripheral blood. The CDR3 DNA reads as TGCAGCGTTCAGGACAGGGGGCGAGGTACCGGGGAGCTGTTTTTT. Translated, it gives CSVQDRGRGTGELFF.